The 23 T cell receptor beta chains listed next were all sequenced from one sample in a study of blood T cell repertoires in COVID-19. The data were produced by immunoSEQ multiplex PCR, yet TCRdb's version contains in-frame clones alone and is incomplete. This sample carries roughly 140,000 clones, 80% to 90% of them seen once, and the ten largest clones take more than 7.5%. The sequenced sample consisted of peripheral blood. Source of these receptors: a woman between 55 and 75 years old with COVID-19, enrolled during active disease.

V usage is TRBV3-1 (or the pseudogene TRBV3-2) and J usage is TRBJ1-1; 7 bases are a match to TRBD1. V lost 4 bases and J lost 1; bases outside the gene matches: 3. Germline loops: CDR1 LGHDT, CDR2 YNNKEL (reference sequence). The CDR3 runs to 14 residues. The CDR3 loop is CASSLYRGNTEAFF. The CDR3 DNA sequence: TGTGCCAGCAGCCTCTACAGGGGGAACACTGAAGCTTTCTTT.

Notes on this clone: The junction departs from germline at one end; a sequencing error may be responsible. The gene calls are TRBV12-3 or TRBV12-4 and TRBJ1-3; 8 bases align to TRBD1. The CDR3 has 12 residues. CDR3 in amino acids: CASSFQRTGRNF. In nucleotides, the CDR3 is TGTGCCAGCAGTTTCCAGCGGACAGGGAGGAACTTT.

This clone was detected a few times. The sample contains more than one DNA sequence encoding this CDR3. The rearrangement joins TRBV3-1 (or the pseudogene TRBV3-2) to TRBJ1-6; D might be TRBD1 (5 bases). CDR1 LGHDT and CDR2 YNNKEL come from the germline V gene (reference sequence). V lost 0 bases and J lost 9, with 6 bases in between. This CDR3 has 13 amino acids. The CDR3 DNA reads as TGTGCCAGCAGCCAAGACAGGGTTTCACCCCTCCACTTT. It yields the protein CASSQDRVSPLHF.

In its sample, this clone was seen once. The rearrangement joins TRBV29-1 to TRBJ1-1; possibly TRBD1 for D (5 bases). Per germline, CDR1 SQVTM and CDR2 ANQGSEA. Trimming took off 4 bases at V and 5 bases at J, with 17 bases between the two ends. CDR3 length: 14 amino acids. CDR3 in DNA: TGCAGCGTTGGAGGCCAGGGAGGGAATACTGAAGCTTTCTTT. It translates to CSVGGQGGNTEAFF.

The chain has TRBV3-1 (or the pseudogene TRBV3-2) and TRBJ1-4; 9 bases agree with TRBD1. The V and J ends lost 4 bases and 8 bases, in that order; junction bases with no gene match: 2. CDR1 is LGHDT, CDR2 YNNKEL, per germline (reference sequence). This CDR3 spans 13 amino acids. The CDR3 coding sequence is TGTGCCAGCAGCCGGGACAGGGAAGAAAAACTGTTTTTT. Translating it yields CASSRDREEKLFF.

The CDR3 is CASSPKGSGYTF. CDR3 bases: TGTGCCAGCAGCCCGAAGGGGTCGGGCTACACCTTC. V usage is TRBV7-9 and J usage is TRBJ1-2; possible D gene TRBD1, 5 bases. CDR1 is SEHNR and CDR2 is FQNEAQ in the germline V gene (reference sequence). The CDR3 totals 12 residues. V lost 5 bases and J 8 bases, leaving 12 bases between the germline ends.

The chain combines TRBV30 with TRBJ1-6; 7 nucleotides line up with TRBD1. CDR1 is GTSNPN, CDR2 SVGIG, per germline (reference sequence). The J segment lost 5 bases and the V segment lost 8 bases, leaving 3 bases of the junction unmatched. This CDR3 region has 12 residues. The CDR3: CARDSDNSPLHF. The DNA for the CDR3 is TGTGCCCGGGACAGCGATAATTCACCCCTCCACTTT.

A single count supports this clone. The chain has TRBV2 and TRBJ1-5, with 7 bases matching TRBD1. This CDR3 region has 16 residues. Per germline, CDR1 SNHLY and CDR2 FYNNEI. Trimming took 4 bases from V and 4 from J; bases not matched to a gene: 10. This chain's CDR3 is CASSGGGTATNQPQHF. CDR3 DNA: TGTGCCAGCAGTGGTGGCGGGACAGCTACAAATCAGCCCCAGCATTTT.

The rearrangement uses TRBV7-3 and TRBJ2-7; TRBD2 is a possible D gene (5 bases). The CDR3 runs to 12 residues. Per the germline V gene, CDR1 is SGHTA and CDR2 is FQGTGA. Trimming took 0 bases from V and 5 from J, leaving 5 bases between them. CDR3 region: CASSLTGDEQYF. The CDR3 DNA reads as TGTGCCAGCAGCTTAACCGGGGACGAGCAGTACTTC.

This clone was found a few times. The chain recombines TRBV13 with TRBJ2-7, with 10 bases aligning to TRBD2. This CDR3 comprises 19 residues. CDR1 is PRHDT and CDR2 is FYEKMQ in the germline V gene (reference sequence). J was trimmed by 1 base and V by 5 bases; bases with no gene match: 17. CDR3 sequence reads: CASSPPPPGLAIGSYEQYF. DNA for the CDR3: TGTGCCAGCAGCCCGCCCCCTCCGGGACTAGCGATAGGATCCTACGAGCAGTACTTC.

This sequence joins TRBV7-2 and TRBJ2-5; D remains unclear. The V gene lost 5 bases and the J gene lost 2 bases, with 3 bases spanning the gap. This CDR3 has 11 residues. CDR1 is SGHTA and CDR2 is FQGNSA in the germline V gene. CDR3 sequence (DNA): TGTGCCAGCAGCCTTCAAGAGACCCAGTACTTC. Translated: CASSLQETQYF.

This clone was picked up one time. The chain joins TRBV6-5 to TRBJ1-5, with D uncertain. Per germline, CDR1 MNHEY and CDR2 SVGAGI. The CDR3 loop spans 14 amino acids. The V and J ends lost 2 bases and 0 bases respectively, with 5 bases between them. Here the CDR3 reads CASSYRYSNQPQHF. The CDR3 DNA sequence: TGTGCCAGCAGTTACCGGTATAGCAATCAGCCCCAGCATTTT.

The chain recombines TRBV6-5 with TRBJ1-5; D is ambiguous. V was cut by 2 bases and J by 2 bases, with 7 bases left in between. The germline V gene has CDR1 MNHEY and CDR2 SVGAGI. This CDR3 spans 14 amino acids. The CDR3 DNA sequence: TGTGCCAGCAGTTACGGGCCGCGCAATCAGCCCCAGCATTTT. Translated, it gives CASSYGPRNQPQHF.

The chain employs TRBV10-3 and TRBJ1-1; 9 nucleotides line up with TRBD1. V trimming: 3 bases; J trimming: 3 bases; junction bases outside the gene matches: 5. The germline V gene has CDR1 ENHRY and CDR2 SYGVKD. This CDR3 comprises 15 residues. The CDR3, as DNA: TGTGCCATCAGTGACCCGGGACAGGGTGACACTGAAGCTTTCTTT. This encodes CAISDPGQGDTEAFF.

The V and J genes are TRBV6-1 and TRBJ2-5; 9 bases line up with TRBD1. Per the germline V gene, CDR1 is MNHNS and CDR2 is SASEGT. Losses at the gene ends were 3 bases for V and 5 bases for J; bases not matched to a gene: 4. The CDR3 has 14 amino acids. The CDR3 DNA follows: TGTGCCAGCAGTGAGTCCGGGACAGGGGAGACCCAGTACTTC. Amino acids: CASSESGTGETQYF.

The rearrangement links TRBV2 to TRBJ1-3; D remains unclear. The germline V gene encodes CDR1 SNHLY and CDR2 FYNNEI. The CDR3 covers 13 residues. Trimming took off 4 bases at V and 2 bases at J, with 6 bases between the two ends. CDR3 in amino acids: CASSGVAGNTIYF. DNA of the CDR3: TGTGCCAGCAGTGGAGTGGCTGGAAACACCATATATTTT.

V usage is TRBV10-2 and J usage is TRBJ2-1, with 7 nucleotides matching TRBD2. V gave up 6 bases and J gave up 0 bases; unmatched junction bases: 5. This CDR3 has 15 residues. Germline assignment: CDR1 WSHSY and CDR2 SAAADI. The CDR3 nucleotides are TGCGCCAGCAGGGGGGGGTTTTACTCCTACAATGAGCAGTTCTTC. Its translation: CASRGGFYSYNEQFF.

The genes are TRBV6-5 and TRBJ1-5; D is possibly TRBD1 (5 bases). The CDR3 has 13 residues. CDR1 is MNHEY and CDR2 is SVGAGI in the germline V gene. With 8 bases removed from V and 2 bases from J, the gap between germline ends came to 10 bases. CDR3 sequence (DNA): TGTGCCAGCGCTTGGGGGGGCAATCAGCCCCAGCATTTT. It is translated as CASAWGGNQPQHF.

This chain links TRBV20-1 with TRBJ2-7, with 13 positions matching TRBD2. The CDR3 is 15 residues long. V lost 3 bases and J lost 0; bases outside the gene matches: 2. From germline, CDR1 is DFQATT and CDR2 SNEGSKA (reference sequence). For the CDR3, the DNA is TGCAGTGCTAGTGGGACTAGCGGGATCTCCTACGAGCAGTACTTC. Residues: CSASGTSGISYEQYF.

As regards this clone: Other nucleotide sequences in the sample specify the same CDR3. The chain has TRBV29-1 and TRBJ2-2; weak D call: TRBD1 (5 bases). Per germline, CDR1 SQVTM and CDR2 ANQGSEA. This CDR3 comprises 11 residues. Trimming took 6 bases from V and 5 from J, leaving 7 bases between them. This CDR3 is CSVGVTGELFF. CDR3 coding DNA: TGCAGCGTAGGGGTAACCGGGGAGCTGTTTTTT.

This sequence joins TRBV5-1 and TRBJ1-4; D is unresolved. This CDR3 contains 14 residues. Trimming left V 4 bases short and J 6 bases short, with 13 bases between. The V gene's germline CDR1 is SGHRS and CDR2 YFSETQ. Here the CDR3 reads CASSPGRGDEKLFF. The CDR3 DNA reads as TGCGCCAGCAGCCCCGGAAGAGGAGATGAAAAACTGTTTTTT.

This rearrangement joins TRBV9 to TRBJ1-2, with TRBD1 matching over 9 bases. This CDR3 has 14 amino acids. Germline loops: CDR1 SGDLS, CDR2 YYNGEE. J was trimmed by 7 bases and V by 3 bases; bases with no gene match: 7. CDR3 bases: TGTGCCAGCAGCGGTCCCGGGACAGGGTTTGGCTACACCTTC. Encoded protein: CASSGPGTGFGYTF. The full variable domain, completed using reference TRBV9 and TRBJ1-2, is DSGVTQTPKHLITATGQRVTLRCSPRSGDLSVYWYQQSLDQGLQFLIQYYNGEERAKGNILERFSAQQFPDLHSELNLSSLELGDSALYFCASSGPGTGFGYTFGSGTRLTVV.

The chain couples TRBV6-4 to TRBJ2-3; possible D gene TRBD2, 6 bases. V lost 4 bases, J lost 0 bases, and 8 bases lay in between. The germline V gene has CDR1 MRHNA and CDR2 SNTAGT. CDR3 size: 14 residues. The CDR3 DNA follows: TGTGCCAGCAGTGTCGGACTAAGCACAGATACGCAGTATTTT. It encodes CASSVGLSTDTQYF.